This T cell receptor beta chain was found in a study of blood T cell repertoires in COVID-19 (dated by TCRdb to 2019 to 2021). Some background on the complete study: Recovered participants in ImmuneRACE Cohort 3 were defined by two consecutive negative NP/OP PCR tests, clearance by a healthcare professional, or resolution of symptoms. Collaborator samples came from the United States, Italy and Spain and covered acute and convalescent phases of COVID-19. The material from the prospective study consisted of cDNA or gDNA derived from T cells, B-cell-depleted T cells, or PBMCs. Deeply sampled blood TCRbeta repertoires from subjects exposed to, actively infected with, or recovered from COVID-19 were included in the dataset. The repertoires were released in a freely available public database meant as a resource for research on the immune response to SARS-CoV-2. Samples were obtained from the ongoing ImmuneRACE study (first 160 participants) and from some 1,200 subjects provided by 6 global collaborators. A de-identified subject ID, COVID-19 status, age in years and sex were almost always included in the sample metadata. HLA class I and class II types, where available, came from metadata supplied by the sample provider rather than from assay-based typing.

Broader findings and caveats from the paper: Clinical and demographic metadata were provided uncurated, with the amount varying by source and participant.

With regard to this clone: Its binding antigen is unknown. Base qualities are not at hand, and no much larger clone is one base apart.

For CDR1 and CDR2, the germline V gene lists SGHNT and YENEEA. The trim is 7 bases for V and 7 bases for J, with a gap of 20 bases between the germline ends. There are 15 amino acids in the CDR3, from cysteine to phenylalanine inclusive. Kept here is only the CDR3 DNA, which spans 45 bases and is read in frame from base 1. The immunoSEQ Assay, a bias-controlled multiplex PCR, was used to amplify TCRbeta CDR3 regions from genomic DNA. The source study handled its data this way. The number of nucleated cells in each sample was estimated by amplification of reference gene primers within the assay. To quantify the absolute abundance of each unique TCRbeta CDR3 rearrangement, sequence reads were collapsed and filtered. Productive Simpson clonality was computed per sample as the square root of Simpson's diversity index over productive rearrangements. TCRdb obtained this table from immuneACCESS and retained in-frame rearrangements with V and J assigned. These tables miss some clones; where compared with another copy, unresolved V genes account for less than half of the shortfall, and the remainder is unexplained. The V and J calls and clone size are taken from that table; D and trimming were inferred from the DNA. The sample table lists 250,000 to 350,000 clones, around 89% of them with a count of one. 2% to 2.5% of the sample is in the top ten clones.

Participants in the prospective study were aged 18 to 89 years, lived in some 24 United States geographic areas, and enrolled through a virtual design. Cohort assignment in the prospective study relied on participant-reported clinical history from a screening survey and a study questionnaire. Mobile phlebotomists in the prospective study collected whole blood, serum and a nasopharyngeal or oropharyngeal swab from every participant. Prospective study participants could optionally give additional blood draws and questionnaires over an approximately two-month period. Before DNA extraction, prospective study blood samples were shipped either frozen or at room temperature.

The rearranged segments are TRBV11-3 and TRBJ2-1; TRBD2 is a weak D gene call, 5 bases matching. The source is a woman aged 60 to 75 in a cohort exposed to, infected with or recovered from COVID-19 (not recorded which). Material: PBMCs or T cells enriched from blood (not recorded which). This receptor carries the CDR3 CASTRAPDLMNEQFF. In nucleotide form, the sequence is TGTGCCAGCACGCGGGCCCCGGATCTAATGAATGAGCAGTTCTTC.